This TCR beta chain was sequenced in a study of human T cells and chemical hapten exposure. The overall study: Among samples, TCR yields varied mainly because of small differences in pooled library volume.

Stated time point: healthy volunteer bleed at 2 weeks. It was from unfractionated whole blood that total RNA was extracted. This clonotype was seen only a few times. Its cognate antigen is unknown. Germline V gene sequence: CDR1 SGHDN, CDR2 FVKESK. V was shortened by 3 bases and J by 1 base, with 11 bases between the two germline ends. The CDR3 runs to 15 residues. Broader study findings: No alteration of TCRs above 1 in 1000 frequency was seen with DPC sensitization.

During construction of the library, unique molecular identifiers were attached to individual cDNA molecules for quantitative, reproducible TCR counting. In the original analysis: A per-sample median of roughly 97,000 TCRs was observed, with a range of roughly 20,000 to 690,600. Using its own MiXCR run on the RACE reads, TCRdb lists one record per CDR3 protein. Here the V and J calls rest on TCRdb's processing, not on the authors' analysis. In the table there are 30,000 to 35,000 distinct CDR3 sequences, 7% to 8.5% of which are singletons. This chain joins TRBV14 and TRBJ2-3; possibly TRBD1 for D (6 bases). Sequenced material: whole blood. The receptor was derived from a human donor in good health. Some clones in this sample may be carry-over from other donors' samples. This chain's CDR3 is CASSQQGHRTDTQYF. In DNA form, the CDR3 reads TGTGCCAGCAGCCAGCAGGGACACCGCACAGATACGCAGTATTTT. Complete variable domain (other parts from reference TRBV14 and TRBJ2-3): EAGVTQFPSHSVIEKGQTVTLRCDPISGHDNLYWYRRVMGKEIKFLLHFVKESKQDESGMPNNRFLAERTGGTYSTLKVQPAELEDSGVYFCASSQQGHRTDTQYFGPGTRLTVL.